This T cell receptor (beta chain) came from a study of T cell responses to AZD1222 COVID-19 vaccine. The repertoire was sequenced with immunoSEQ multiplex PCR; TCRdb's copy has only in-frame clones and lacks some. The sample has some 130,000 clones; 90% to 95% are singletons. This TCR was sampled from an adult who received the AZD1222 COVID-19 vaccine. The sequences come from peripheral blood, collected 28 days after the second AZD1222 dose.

CDR3 amino acids: CASRRINYGYTF. CDR3 coding DNA: TGTGCCAGCCGCAGGATAAATTATGGCTACACCTTC. The chain has TRBV12-3 or TRBV12-4 and TRBJ1-2; no definite D call. With 8 bases removed from V and 5 bases from J, the gap between germline ends came to 12 bases. The length of the CDR3 is 12 residues.